The TCR beta chain under discussion was sequenced for a study of technical replicates of blood from several donors (dated 2017 in TCRdb). As for this clone: Its target antigen remains unknown. The sample holds no much larger clone one base away, and base qualities are not on file.

At the junction V is shortened by 3 bases and J by 4 bases; bases outside the gene matches: 12. Based on the germline V gene (reference sequence), the CDR1 and CDR2 sequences are MNHEY and SMNVEV. Including the terminal cysteine and phenylalanine, the CDR3 comprises 17 residues. Only the CDR3 DNA stays, 51 bases, in frame from base 1. The library was generated by the immunoSEQ multiplex PCR assay. TCRdb mirrors the immuneACCESS table, restricted to in-frame sequences. Some clones are absent from its copies; in checked studies, under half trace to an unresolved V gene, and the reason for the others is unknown. A total of roughly 70,000 clones appear in this sample, 94% of them only once. Of the sample, about 0.38% falls within the top ten clones.

The source of this sequence is a human donor in good health. The sequenced sample was T cells isolated from PBMCs. This chain joins TRBV27 to TRBJ2-7; 10 bases in between match TRBD2. The DNA sequence is TGTGCCAGCAGTTTTGGTGCCGTAGCGGGAGGTTTGTACGAGCAGTACTTC. Its protein product is CASSFGAVAGGLYEQYF.